This is a list of T cell receptor beta chains from one sample in a study of blood T cells in healthy people across ages. TCRdb passed the 5' RACE reads through MiXCR, listing each CDR3 protein once. The table includes hundreds of thousands of distinct CDR3 sequences, around half detected once. Sequencing was performed on blood. These TCRs come from a woman aged 55-70 years in good health. Both conserved end residues are part of each CDR3.

j_call: TRBJ2-1; v_call: TRBV13; cdr3_aa: CASSLGRITYNEQFF
j_call: TRBJ2-5; v_call: TRBV21-1; cdr3_aa: CASSLQGPFQETQYF
j_call: TRBJ2-7; v_call: TRBV9; cdr3_aa: CASSPSLSSVYEQYF
j_call: TRBJ1-1; v_call: TRBV7-3; cdr3_aa: CASSQTGRMNTEAFF
j_call: TRBJ2-7; v_call: TRBV28; cdr3_aa: CASSFGTSGSLSSYEQYF
j_call: TRBJ2-3; v_call: TRBV12-3/TRBV12-4; cdr3_aa: CASSLMAASTDTQYF
j_call: TRBJ2-1; v_call: TRBV20-1; cdr3_aa: CSASRQRGKVSSYNEQFF
j_call: TRBJ2-7; v_call: TRBV15; cdr3_aa: CATSRYRAWSYEQYF
j_call: TRBJ2-1; v_call: TRBV24-1; cdr3_aa: CATSDPDDYNEQFF
j_call: TRBJ2-1; v_call: TRBV28; cdr3_aa: CASSPGLALYNEQFF
j_call: TRBJ2-5; v_call: TRBV12-3/TRBV12-4; cdr3_aa: CASSLILTRYQETQYF
j_call: TRBJ2-3; v_call: TRBV7-2; cdr3_aa: CASSPAGAGGYSDTQYF
j_call: TRBJ2-3; v_call: TRBV29-1; cdr3_aa: CSVERGQGSTDTQYF
j_call: TRBJ2-7; v_call: TRBV5-1; cdr3_aa: CASSWGSGYEQYF
j_call: TRBJ2-7; v_call: TRBV29-1; cdr3_aa: CSVGGQGEEQYF
j_call: TRBJ2-7; v_call: TRBV15; cdr3_aa: CATSGSGASGSYEQYF
j_call: TRBJ2-2; v_call: TRBV7-9; cdr3_aa: CASSLSSNTGELFF
j_call: TRBJ2-5; v_call: TRBV29-1; cdr3_aa: CSVVAGGHETQYF
j_call: TRBJ2-1; v_call: TRBV3-1; cdr3_aa: CASSQDWGQGWGNEQFF
j_call: TRBJ2-3; v_call: TRBV4-3; cdr3_aa: CASSQDLGTGKGDTQYF
j_call: TRBJ2-6; v_call: TRBV7-8; cdr3_aa: CASSSNTGANVLTF
j_call: TRBJ1-6; v_call: TRBV18; cdr3_aa: CASSLGQGDNSPLHF